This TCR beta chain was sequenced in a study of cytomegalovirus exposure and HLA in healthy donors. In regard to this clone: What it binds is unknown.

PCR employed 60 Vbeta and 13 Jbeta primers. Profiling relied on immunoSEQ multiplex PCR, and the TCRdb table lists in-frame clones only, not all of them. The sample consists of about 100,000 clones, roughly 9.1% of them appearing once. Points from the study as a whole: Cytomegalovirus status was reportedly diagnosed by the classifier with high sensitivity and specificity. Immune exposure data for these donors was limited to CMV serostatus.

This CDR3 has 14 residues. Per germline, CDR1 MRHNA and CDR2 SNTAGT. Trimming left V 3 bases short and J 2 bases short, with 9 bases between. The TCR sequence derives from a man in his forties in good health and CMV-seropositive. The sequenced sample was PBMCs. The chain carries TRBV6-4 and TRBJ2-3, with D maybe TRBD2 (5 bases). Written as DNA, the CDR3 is TGTGCCAGCAGTGATGTCCGGGACACAGATACGCAGTATTTT. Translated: CASSDVRDTDTQYF.